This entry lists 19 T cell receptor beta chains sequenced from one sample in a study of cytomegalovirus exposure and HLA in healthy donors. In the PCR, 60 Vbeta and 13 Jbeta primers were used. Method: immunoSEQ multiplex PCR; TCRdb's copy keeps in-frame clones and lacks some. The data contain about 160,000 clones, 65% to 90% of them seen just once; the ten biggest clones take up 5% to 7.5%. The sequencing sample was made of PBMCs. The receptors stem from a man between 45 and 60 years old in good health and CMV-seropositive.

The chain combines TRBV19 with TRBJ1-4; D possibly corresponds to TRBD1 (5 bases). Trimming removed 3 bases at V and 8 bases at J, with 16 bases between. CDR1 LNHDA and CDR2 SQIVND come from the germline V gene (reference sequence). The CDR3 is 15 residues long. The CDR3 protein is CASSIDGHPAEKLFF. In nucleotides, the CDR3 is TGTGCCAGTAGTATTGATGGACACCCGGCGGAAAAACTGTTTTTT.

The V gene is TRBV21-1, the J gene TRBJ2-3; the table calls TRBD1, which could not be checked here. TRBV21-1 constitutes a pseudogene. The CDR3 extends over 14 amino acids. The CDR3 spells CASSKRQGQDTQYF. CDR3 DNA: TGTGCCAGCAGCAAGCGACAGGGGCAAGATACGCAGTATTTT.

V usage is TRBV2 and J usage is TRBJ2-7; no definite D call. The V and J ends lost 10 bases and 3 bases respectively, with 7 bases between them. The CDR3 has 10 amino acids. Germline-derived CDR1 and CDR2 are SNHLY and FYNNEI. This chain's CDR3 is CATGSYEQYV. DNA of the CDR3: TGTGCCACGGGTAGCTACGAGCAGTACGTC.

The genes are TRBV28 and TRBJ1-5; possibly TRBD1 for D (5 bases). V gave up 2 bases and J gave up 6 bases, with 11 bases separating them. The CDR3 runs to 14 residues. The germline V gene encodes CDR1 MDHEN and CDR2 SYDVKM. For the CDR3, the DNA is TGTGCCAGCAGTTTAGTCCAGGGTGGTCAGCCCCAGCATTTT. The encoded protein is CASSLVQGGQPQHF.

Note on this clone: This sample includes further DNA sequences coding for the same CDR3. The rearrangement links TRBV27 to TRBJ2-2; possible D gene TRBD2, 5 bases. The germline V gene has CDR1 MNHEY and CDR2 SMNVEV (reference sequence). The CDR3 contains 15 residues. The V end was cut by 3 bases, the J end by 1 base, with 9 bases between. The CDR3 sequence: CASSFTGVNTGELFF. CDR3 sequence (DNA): TGTGCCAGCAGTTTTACCGGGGTGAACACCGGGGAGCTGTTTTTT.

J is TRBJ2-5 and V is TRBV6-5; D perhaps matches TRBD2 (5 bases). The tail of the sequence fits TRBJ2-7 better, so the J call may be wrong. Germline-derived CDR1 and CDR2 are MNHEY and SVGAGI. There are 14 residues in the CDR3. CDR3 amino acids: CASSYSLATYEQYF. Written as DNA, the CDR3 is TGTGCCAGCAGTTACTCTTTAGCGACCTACGAGCAGTACTTC.

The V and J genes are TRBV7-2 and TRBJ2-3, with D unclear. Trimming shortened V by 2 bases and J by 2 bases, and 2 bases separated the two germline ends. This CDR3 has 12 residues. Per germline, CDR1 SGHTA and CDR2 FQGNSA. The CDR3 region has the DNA TGTGCCAGCAGCTTATACACAGATACGCAGTATTTT. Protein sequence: CASSLYTDTQYF.

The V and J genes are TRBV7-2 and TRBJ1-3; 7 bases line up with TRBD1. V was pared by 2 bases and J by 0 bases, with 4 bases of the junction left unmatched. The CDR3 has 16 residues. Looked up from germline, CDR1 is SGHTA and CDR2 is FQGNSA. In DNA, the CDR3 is TGTGCCAGCAGCTTAAGACAGGGCCTCTCTGGAAACACCATATATTTT. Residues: CASSLRQGLSGNTIYF.

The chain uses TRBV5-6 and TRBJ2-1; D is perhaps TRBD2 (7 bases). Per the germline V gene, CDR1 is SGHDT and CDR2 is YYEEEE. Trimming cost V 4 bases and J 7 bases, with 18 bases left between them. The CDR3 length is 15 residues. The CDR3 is CASSQGRRGANEQFF. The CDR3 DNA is TGTGCCAGCAGCCAGGGGCGTCGGGGGGCGAATGAGCAGTTCTTC.

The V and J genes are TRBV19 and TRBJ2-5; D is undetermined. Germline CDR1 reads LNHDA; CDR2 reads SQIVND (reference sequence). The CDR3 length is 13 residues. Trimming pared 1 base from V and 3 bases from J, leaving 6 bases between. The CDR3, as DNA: TGTGCCAGTAGTATAGTCGAGAAAGAGACCCAGTACTTC. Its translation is CASSIVEKETQYF. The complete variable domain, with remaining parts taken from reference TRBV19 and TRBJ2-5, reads DGGITQSPKYLFRKEGQNVTLSCEQNLNHDAMYWYRQDPGQGLRLIYYSQIVNDFQKGDIAEGYSVSREKKESFPLTVTSAQKNPTAFYLCASSIVEKETQYFGPGTRLLVL.

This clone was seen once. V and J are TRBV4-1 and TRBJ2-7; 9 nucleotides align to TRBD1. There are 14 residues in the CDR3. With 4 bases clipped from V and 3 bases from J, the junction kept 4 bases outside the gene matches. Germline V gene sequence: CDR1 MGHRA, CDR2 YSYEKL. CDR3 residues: CASSPRDRDYEQYF. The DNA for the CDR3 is TGCGCCAGCAGCCCCCGGGACAGGGACTACGAGCAGTACTTC.

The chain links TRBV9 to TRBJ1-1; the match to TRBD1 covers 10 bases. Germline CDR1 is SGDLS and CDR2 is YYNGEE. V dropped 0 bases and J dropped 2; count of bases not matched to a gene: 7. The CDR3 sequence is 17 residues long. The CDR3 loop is CASSVGGTGVGNTEAFF. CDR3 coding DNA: TGTGCCAGCAGCGTAGGCGGGACAGGGGTAGGCAACACTGAAGCTTTCTTT.

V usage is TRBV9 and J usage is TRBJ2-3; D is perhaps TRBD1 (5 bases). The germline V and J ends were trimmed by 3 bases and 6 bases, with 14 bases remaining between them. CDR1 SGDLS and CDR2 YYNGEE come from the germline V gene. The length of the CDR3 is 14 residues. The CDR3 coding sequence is TGTGCCAGCAGCGCCCGGGCCCACAGGGATACGCAGTATTTT. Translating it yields CASSARAHRDTQYF.

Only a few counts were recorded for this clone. CDR3 DNA sequence: TGTGCCAGCAGTGAGGGGACAGGGGACGAGCAGTACTTC. Translation: CASSEGTGDEQYF. The V and J genes are TRBV6-4 and TRBJ2-7, with TRBD1 matching over 10 bases. The CDR3 is 13 residues long. Per the germline V gene, CDR1 is MRHNA and CDR2 is SNTAGT. The V and J ends lost 3 bases and 5 bases, in that order; junction bases with no gene match: 1.

In nucleotides, the CDR3 is TGTGCCAGCAGCCGCCGGGACAACTCCTACGAGCAGTACTTC. As protein: CASSRRDNSYEQYF. The chain joins TRBV5-4 to TRBJ2-7; tentative D call: TRBD1 (6 bases). Trimming shortened V by 4 bases and J by 0 bases, and 11 bases separated the two germline ends. This CDR3 contains 14 residues. Germline CDR1 reads SGHNT; CDR2 reads YYREEE (reference sequence).

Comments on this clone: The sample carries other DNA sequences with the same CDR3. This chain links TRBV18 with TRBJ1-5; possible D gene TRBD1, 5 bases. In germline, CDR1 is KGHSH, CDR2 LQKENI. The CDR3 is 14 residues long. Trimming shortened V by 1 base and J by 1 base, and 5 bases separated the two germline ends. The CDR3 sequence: CASSPQGSNQPQHF. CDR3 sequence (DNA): TGTGCCAGCTCACCACAGGGGAGCAATCAGCCCCAGCATTTT.

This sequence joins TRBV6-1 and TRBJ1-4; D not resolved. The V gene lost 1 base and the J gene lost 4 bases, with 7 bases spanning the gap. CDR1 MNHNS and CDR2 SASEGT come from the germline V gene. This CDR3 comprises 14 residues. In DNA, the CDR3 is TGTGCCAGCAGTGAAGGACACGGTAATGAAAAACTGTTTTTT. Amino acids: CASSEGHGNEKLFF.

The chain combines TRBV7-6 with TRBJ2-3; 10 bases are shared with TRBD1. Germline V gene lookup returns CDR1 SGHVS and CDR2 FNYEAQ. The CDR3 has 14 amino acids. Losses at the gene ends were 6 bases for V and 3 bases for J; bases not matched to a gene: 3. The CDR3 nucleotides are TGTGCCAGCAGTCGGGACAGGGGAACAGATACGCAGTATTTT. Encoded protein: CASSRDRGTDTQYF.

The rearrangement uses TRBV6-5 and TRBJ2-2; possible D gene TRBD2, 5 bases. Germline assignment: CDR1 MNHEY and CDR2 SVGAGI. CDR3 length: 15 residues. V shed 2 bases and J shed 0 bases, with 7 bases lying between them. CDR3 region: CASSYERTNTGELFF. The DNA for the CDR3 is TGTGCCAGCAGTTACGAGCGGACGAACACCGGGGAGCTGTTTTTT.